This TCR beta chain was identified in a study of CD8+CD57+ T cells in acquired aplastic anemia. It was genomic DNA that served as the template for profiling TCR beta VDJ and CDR3. Via MiXCR, TCRdb re-called the reads, giving one row per CDR3 protein. In the table there are some 200,000 distinct CDR3 sequences, more than 45% of which are singletons. Germline values: CDR1 ENHRY, CDR2 SYGVKD. The V end lost 2 bases, the J end lost 0 bases, and 11 bases lay between the germline ends. CDR3 size: 16 residues. Patients included in sequencing had previously demonstrated CD8+CD57+ cell expansion by flow cytometry. Patients were therapy-naive when their blood was sampled.

Sequencing used sorted CD4+, CD8+, or CD8+CD57+ T cells (not recorded which) from PBMCs. The TCR comes from a human donor with aplastic anemia. The V call is TRBV10-3, the J call TRBJ2-1; D remains ambiguous. CDR3 in amino acids: CAISENGPSSYNEQFF. DNA for the CDR3: TGTGCCATCAGTGAGAATGGGCCAAGCTCCTACAATGAGCAGTTCTTC.